Each of the 24 T cell receptor beta chains below was sequenced from the same sample in a study of T cells in Graves' hyperthyroidism and ophthalmopathy. It was RNA transcripts that yielded the amplified TCR beta CDR3 regions. TCR CDR3 regions were first amplified by RT-PCR with HTBI primers. TCRdb ran MiXCR on the multiplex PCR reads and lists one entry per CDR3 protein. This table has hundreds of thousands of distinct CDR3 sequences, roughly 15% appearing once. Sequenced material: blood. The receptor set was obtained from a young woman with Graves' hyperthyroidism.

This chain uses TRBV6-5 with TRBJ2-5; the D gene is possibly TRBD1 (6 bases). The germline V gene encodes CDR1 MNHEY and CDR2 SVGAGI. The CDR3 runs to 16 residues. V was cut by 0 bases and J by 5 bases, with 16 bases left in between. CDR3 DNA sequence: TGTGCCAGCAGTTACTCAGGGGGTACCGGGTTGGAGACCCAGTACTTC. This gives the protein CASSYSGGTGLETQYF.

The chain uses TRBV29-1 and TRBJ2-4; TRBD1 might be the D (6 bases). This CDR3 has 16 amino acids. Per germline, CDR1 SQVTM and CDR2 ANQGSEA. The V gene lost 5 bases and the J gene lost 6 bases, with 23 bases spanning the gap. The CDR3 DNA is TGCAGCGTTATCCCTTTCACGACAGGAAATACAAACATTCAGTACTTC. It encodes CSVIPFTTGNTNIQYF.

The chain couples TRBV25-1 to TRBJ2-3; D may match TRBD1 or TRBD2 (6 bases each). The CDR3 runs to 15 residues. Germline V gene sequence: CDR1 MGHDK, CDR2 SYGVNS. Trimming removed 4 bases at V and 2 bases at J, with 13 bases between. Written as DNA, the CDR3 is TGTGCCAGCAGTGGTCGGGGGCCCCACACAGATACGCAGTATTTT. Protein sequence: CASSGRGPHTDTQYF.

This clonotype appeared many times. This chain's CDR3 is CASSLVLAGVGYNEQFF. The CDR3, as DNA: TGTGCCAGCAGCCTAGTACTAGCGGGGGTGGGTTACAATGAGCAGTTCTTC. The rearrangement uses TRBV7-2 and TRBJ2-1, with TRBD2 matching 11 bases. The CDR3 has 17 amino acids. CDR1 is SGHTA and CDR2 is FQGNSA in the germline V gene. V dropped 5 bases and J dropped 4; count of bases not matched to a gene: 10.

The chain is built from TRBV24-1 and TRBJ2-2; D is unresolved. This CDR3 region has 14 residues. Germline CDR1 is KGHDR and CDR2 is SFDVKD. V lost 4 bases to trimming and J lost 3 bases, with 8 bases between them. The DNA of the CDR3 is TGTGCCACCAGTGAATCGTACTACACCGGGGAGCTGTTTTTT. It specifies CATSESYYTGELFF.

Many counts were recorded for this clonotype. V is TRBV18 and J is TRBJ2-5; 11 nucleotides align to TRBD2. The CDR3 contains 16 residues. V lost 4 bases and J lost 4; bases outside the gene matches: 8. Germline CDR1 and CDR2: KGHSH and LQKENI. CDR3 residues: CASSRGLAAPGETQYF. CDR3 nucleotides: TGTGCCAGCTCACGGGGACTAGCGGCTCCCGGAGAGACCCAGTACTTC.

This clonotype showed up many times. The chain employs TRBV14 and TRBJ2-5; no reliable D call. CDR1 is SGHDN and CDR2 is FVKESK in the germline V gene. The CDR3 covers 12 residues. The V gene lost 1 base and the J gene lost 5 bases, with 5 bases spanning the gap. This chain's CDR3 is CASSQARETQYF. The CDR3 DNA follows: TGTGCCAGCAGCCAAGCGAGGGAGACCCAGTACTTC.

The table lists this clonotype with a few counts. The rearrangement links TRBV27 to TRBJ2-4, with 10 bases matching TRBD1. Germline values: CDR1 MNHEY, CDR2 SMNVEV (reference sequence). This CDR3 is 18 amino acids long. V lost 1 base and J lost 8; bases outside the gene matches: 14. CDR3 DNA sequence: TGTGCCAGCAGTTTATGCATAATAGACAGGGGGCCGAGGGACATTCAGTACTTC. Translation gives CASSLCIIDRGPRDIQYF.

This clonotype has ten or more counts. The rearrangement uses TRBV20-1 and TRBJ2-5; D possibly corresponds to TRBD1 (5 bases). The length of the CDR3 is 14 residues. The ends were cut back, 3 bases at V and 2 bases at J, with 13 bases in the middle. Germline CDR1 reads DFQATT; CDR2 reads SNEGSKA (reference sequence). CDR3 in amino acids: CSASKGARQETQYF. CDR3 nucleotide sequence: TGCAGTGCTAGTAAAGGGGCGCGGCAAGAGACCCAGTACTTC.

This chain joins TRBV6-1 and TRBJ2-3; D not resolved. Germline V CDR1 and CDR2: MNHNS, SASEGT. Trimming stripped 10 bases from V and 0 bases from J, with 14 bases between. The CDR3 is 14 amino acids. The CDR3 DNA sequence: TGTGCCATCCGTCGCGACGGGAGCACAGATACGCAGTATTTT. Encoded protein: CAIRRDGSTDTQYF.

The genes are TRBV29-1 and TRBJ1-1; perhaps TRBD1 as D (6 bases). The CDR3 covers 12 residues. Looked up from germline, CDR1 is SQVTM and CDR2 is ANQGSEA. Trimming removed 3 bases at V and 1 base at J, with 6 bases between. Here the CDR3 DNA reads TGCAGCGTTGAGGGACAGAACACTGAAGCTTTCTTT. Its translation: CSVEGQNTEAFF.

This clonotype occurred many times. The chain employs TRBV10-3 and TRBJ2-7; 8 nucleotides line up with TRBD1. CDR1 and CDR2 from the germline V gene are ENHRY and SYGVKD. This CDR3 comprises 14 residues. J was trimmed by 5 bases and V by 6 bases; bases with no gene match: 9. CDR3 bases: TGTGCCATCAGCCCCGGGACAGGCTTTAACGAGCAGTACTTC. Protein sequence: CAISPGTGFNEQYF.

This chain joins TRBV7-9 and TRBJ1-2; 8 bases are a match to TRBD1. The CDR3 contains 15 residues. Germline V gene data show CDR1 as SEHNR and CDR2 as FQNEAQ (reference sequence). Unmatched junction bases numbered 4, after V lost 0 bases and J lost 4 bases. CDR3 DNA sequence: TGTGCCAGCAGCTTAGCTTGGACAGGGAGCTATGGCTACACCTTC. This sequence encodes CASSLAWTGSYGYTF.

This clonotype has ten or more counts. The V call is TRBV27, the J call TRBJ1-1; D is undetermined. The CDR3 contains 15 residues. Germline V gene data show CDR1 as MNHEY and CDR2 as SMNVEV (reference sequence). V shed 5 bases and J shed 5 bases, with 18 bases lying between them. The CDR3 region is CASSRASGLLTEAFF. CDR3 coding DNA: TGTGCCAGCAGTCGCGCGTCCGGACTTTTGACTGAAGCTTTCTTT.

This clonotype came up a few times. This rearrangement joins TRBV4-2 to TRBJ2-2; TRBD2 aligns across 13 bases. The CDR3 consists of 17 residues. Germline values: CDR1 LGHNA, CDR2 YNFKEQ. V was clipped by 4 bases and J by 6 bases; unmatched bases: 8. The CDR3 loop is CASSPGLAGVIAGELFF. The CDR3 DNA reads as TGTGCCAGCAGCCCTGGACTAGCGGGAGTTATCGCCGGGGAGCTGTTTTTT.

The chain couples TRBV7-9 to TRBJ1-5, with D possibly matching TRBD1 (5 bases). Germline V CDR1 and CDR2: SEHNR, FQNEAQ (reference sequence). V lost 8 bases and J 7 bases, leaving 12 bases between the germline ends. CDR3 length equals 12 residues. CDR3 coding DNA: TGTGCCAGCGCTAAACAGGACCAGCCCCAGCATTTT. Translated: CASAKQDQPQHF.

This clonotype was recorded many times. This chain links TRBV18 with TRBJ1-5; D is perhaps TRBD1 (5 bases). Trimming removed 6 bases at V and 8 bases at J, with 11 bases between. Germline V gene lookup returns CDR1 KGHSH and CDR2 LQKENI. CDR3 length: 12 amino acids. The CDR3 is CASSERGEPQHF. The CDR3 DNA sequence: TGTGCCAGCTCTGAACGAGGGGAGCCCCAGCATTTT.

J is TRBJ2-5 and V is TRBV29-1, with 8 positions matching TRBD2. This CDR3 region has 15 residues. Germline CDR1 is SQVTM and CDR2 is ANQGSEA. After removal of 2 bases from V and 1 base from J, the junction contained 6 bases not matched to a gene. The CDR3 loop reads CSVERGREAQETQYF. DNA of the CDR3: TGCAGCGTTGAACGGGGGCGGGAGGCCCAAGAGACCCAGTACTTC.

The gene calls are TRBV11-2 and TRBJ2-1; D is unresolved. Germline V CDR1 and CDR2: SGHAT, FQNNGV. The V end lost 2 bases, the J end lost 9 bases, and 14 bases lay between the germline ends. There are 14 residues in the CDR3. CDR3 nucleotide sequence: TGTGCCAGCAGCTTATACTCCATTCTGGGTGAGCAGTTCTTC. Protein sequence: CASSLYSILGEQFF.

At least ten counts were recorded for this clonotype. The chain joins TRBV7-2 to TRBJ2-2; possible D gene TRBD2, 6 bases. Trimming pared 3 bases from V and 5 bases from J, leaving 10 bases between. CDR3 length: 14 amino acids. The germline gives CDR1 SGHTA, CDR2 FQGNSA. CDR3 region: CASSFTSKTGELFF. The DNA for the CDR3 is TGTGCCAGCAGCTTCACTAGCAAGACCGGGGAGCTGTTTTTT. Variable domain in full (rest from reference TRBV7-2 and TRBJ2-2): GAGVSQSPSNKVTEKGKDVELRCDPISGHTALYWYRQSLGQGLEFLIYFQGNSAPDKSGLPSDRFSAERTGGSVSTLTIQRTQQEDSAVYLCASSFTSKTGELFFGEGSRLTVL.

The table lists this clonotype with a few counts. This sequence joins TRBV19 and TRBJ2-7; maybe TRBD1 (6 bases). With 5 bases removed from V and 2 bases from J, the gap between germline ends came to 16 bases. The CDR3 covers 15 residues. CDR1 LNHDA and CDR2 SQIVND come from the germline V gene (reference sequence). The CDR3 nucleotides read TGTGCCAGTAGTTGGGCTACAGGGAGACCCTACGAGCAGTACTTC. It yields the protein CASSWATGRPYEQYF. Complete variable domain (other parts from reference TRBV19 and TRBJ2-7): DGGITQSPKYLFRKEGQNVTLSCEQNLNHDAMYWYRQDPGQGLRLIYYSQIVNDFQKGDIAEGYSVSREKKESFPLTVTSAQKNPTAFYLCASSWATGRPYEQYFGPGTRLTVT.

This clonotype was recorded many times. The V call is TRBV5-1, the J call TRBJ2-7; 8 bases are a match to TRBD2. The CDR3 consists of 15 residues. Trimming removed 4 bases from V and 0 bases from J; junction bases left unmatched: 6. Per the germline V gene, CDR1 is SGHRS and CDR2 is YFSETQ. This CDR3 reads CASSPLAGPSYEQYF. CDR3 nucleotide sequence: TGCGCCAGCAGCCCCTTAGCGGGACCCTCCTACGAGCAGTACTTC.

This clonotype was counted at least ten times. The chain has TRBV24-1 and TRBJ2-7, with 9 bases identical to TRBD2. The germline gives CDR1 KGHDR, CDR2 SFDVKD. This CDR3 is built from 14 residues. With 6 bases clipped from V and 6 bases from J, the junction kept 8 bases outside the gene matches. CDR3 loop: CATSRSSGNGEQYF. For the CDR3, the DNA is TGTGCCACCAGTAGATCTAGCGGGAACGGCGAGCAGTACTTC.

This clonotype appeared many times. The chain links TRBV11-2 to TRBJ2-1; a possible D gene is TRBD2 (6 bases). Per germline, CDR1 SGHAT and CDR2 FQNNGV. V shed 5 bases and J shed 0 bases, with 14 bases lying between them. The CDR3 contains 16 residues. The CDR3 loop reads CASSLRDSSSYNEQFF. CDR3 sequence (DNA): TGTGCCAGCAGCCTCCGGGACTCGAGCTCCTACAATGAGCAGTTCTTC.